This record looks at one TCR beta chain sequence and its context. The data are from a study of shared clonotypes between healthy human individuals. Naive CD8 cells comprised CD45RO-negative, CCR7-positively selected cells, excluding terminally differentiated effector memory CD45RA+ cells. V was trimmed by 10 bases and J by 4 bases, leaving 5 bases between them. Germline CDR1 is MNHEY and CDR2 is SVGAGI. This CDR3 has 10 amino acids. Data came from immunoSEQ multiplex PCR; TCRdb stores just in-frame clones and leaves some out. Of millions of clones in the sample, roughly 94% were seen once. The sequenced sample was naive CD8+ T cells sorted from blood. The V call is TRBV6-5, the J call TRBJ1-5; no clear D. The sequence derives from a man between 18 and 29 years old in good health. CDR3 protein: CATRNQPQHF. CDR3 nucleotide sequence: TGTGCCACCAGAAATCAGCCCCAGCATTTT.